These 27 T cell receptor beta chains were all obtained from the same sample, sequenced in a study of tumor and adjacent non-tumor tissue in lung cancer. The library came from three nested PCR rounds adapted from ARM-PCR protocols. TCRdb ran MiXCR on the multiplex PCR reads and lists one entry per CDR3 protein. The sample has 98,000 or so distinct CDR3 sequences, approximately 80% seen once. No cell sorting was done before RNA was extracted from the tissue. Distant lung tissue was collected more than 3 cm away from the tumor edge. Sequencing used distant non-tumor lung tissue. Source of these receptors: a man in his sixties with small cell lung cancer.

The chain employs TRBV11-3 and TRBJ2-7; 8 nucleotides align to TRBD2. Germline V gene data show CDR1 as SGHNT and CDR2 as YENEEA. This CDR3 has 14 residues. The J segment lost 9 bases and the V segment lost 6 bases, leaving 13 bases of the junction unmatched. CDR3 residues: CASSPYSRAGGQYF. CDR3 coding DNA: TGTGCCAGCAGTCCTTACTCCCGCGCGGGGGGGCAGTACTTC.

This clonotype appeared a few times. This chain joins TRBV5-4 and TRBJ2-1; 8 bases line up with TRBD2. The CDR3 is 15 residues long. Germline lookup yields CDR1 SGHNT and CDR2 YYREEE (reference sequence). V lost 4 bases to trimming and J lost 9 bases; unmatched junction nucleotides: 12. CDR3 nucleotides: TGTGCCAGCAGCCCCCCCGGACTAGCCAGTGGTGAGCAGTTCTTC. Residues: CASSPPGLASGEQFF.

A word on this clonotype: This may come from a read error, since a much larger clone is one base off. The CDR3 protein is CASSRDRDNTRELFF. CDR3 coding DNA: TGTGCCAGCAGCCGCGACAGGGACAACACCAGGGAGCTGTTTTTT. The chain combines TRBV7-3 with TRBJ2-2; TRBD1 agrees at 7 bases. The length of the CDR3 is 15 residues. Germline CDR1 and CDR2: SGHTA and FQGTGA.

About this clonotype itself: Given a much more abundant clone one base away, this may be a read error. The chain combines TRBV24-1 with TRBJ1-5; D remains ambiguous. The CDR3 totals 13 residues. From germline, CDR1 is KGHDR and CDR2 SFDVKD. The CDR3 region has the DNA TGTGCCCCCAGTGACGACGGTAATCAGCCCCAGCATTTT. Protein: CAPSDDGNQPQHF.

Concerning this clonotype itself: Likely a read error: the CDR3 ends without its conserved phenylalanine or tryptophan. The chain has TRBV4-2 and TRBJ1-1; unclear D gene. The germline V gene encodes CDR1 LGHNA and CDR2 YNFKEQ. The CDR3 is 11 amino acids. The CDR3 DNA is TGTGCCAGCGGCCAAGGACCTGAAGCTTTCATT. Encoded protein: CASGQGPEAFI.

A note on this clonotype: A read error is possible here, since a much larger clone lies one base away. The chain combines TRBV7-9 with TRBJ2-5; D is uncertain. The V gene's germline CDR1 is SEHNR and CDR2 FQNEAQ (reference sequence). Trimming removed 8 bases at V and 2 bases at J, with 15 bases between. This CDR3 comprises 14 residues. The CDR3 loop is CASRSLAFQETQYF. In DNA, the CDR3 is TGTGCCAGCCGCTCACTGGCCTTTCAAGAGACCCAGTACTTC.

Remarks on this clonotype: A much bigger clone sits one base away, suggesting this may be a read error. J is TRBJ2-1 and V is TRBV5-1; D may be TRBD1 (7 bases). The CDR3 spans 16 residues. The V gene's germline CDR1 is SGHRS and CDR2 YFSETQ. Trimming took off 4 bases at V and 4 bases at J, with 18 bases between the two ends. The CDR3 nucleotides are TGCGCCAGCAGCCGGTTCCCGCAGGGGGGTTACAATGAGCAGTTCTTC. Amino acids: CASSRFPQGGYNEQFF. Supplemented by reference TRBV5-1 and TRBJ2-1, the full variable domain reads KAGVTQTPRYLIKTRGQQVTLSCSPISGHRSVSWYQQTPGQGLQFLFEYFSETQRNKGNFPGRFSGRQFSNSRSEMNVSTLELGDSALYLCASSRFPQGGYNEQFFGPGTRLTVL.

Regarding this clonotype: Without the conserved terminal phenylalanine or tryptophan, this CDR3 likely stems from a read error. The rearrangement uses TRBV5-1 and TRBJ2-1; D possibly corresponds to TRBD1 (6 bases). Germline loops: CDR1 SGHRS, CDR2 YFSETQ. This CDR3 region has 15 residues. CDR3 sequence: CSSSWVVGQNNEQFL. CDR3 in DNA: TGCTCCAGCAGCTGGGTCGTGGGACAAAACAATGAGCAGTTCTTG.

About this clonotype: One end of the junction varies from germline; a read error may be responsible. The chain recombines TRBV6-2 or TRBV6-3 with TRBJ2-6; 11 nucleotides line up with TRBD2. The CDR3 contains 18 residues. Germline loops: CDR1 MNHEY, CDR2 SVGEGT. CDR3 amino acids: CASSFTSGRIAGANVMTF. CDR3 nucleotide sequence: TGTGCTAGCAGTTTTACTAGCGGGAGAATTGCTGGGGCCAACGTCATGACTTTC.

About this clonotype itself: A much larger clone differs by one base, so this may be a read error. The chain has TRBV7-8 and TRBJ1-2; no firm D call. The CDR3 totals 11 residues. Germline V gives CDR1 SGHVS, CDR2 FQNEAQ. The CDR3 loop reads CAISKSSGYTF. The CDR3 bases are TGTGCCATCAGCAAGAGCTCTGGCTACACCTTC.

A remark on this clonotype: One junction end disagrees with the germline gene, perhaps due to a read error. The J gene is TRBJ2-5, the V gene TRBV29-1; TRBD1 matches 9 bases. The germline V gene has CDR1 SQVTM and CDR2 ANQGSEA. This CDR3 contains 13 residues. The CDR3 region is CSGTGGVMETQYF. The CDR3 region has the DNA TGCAGCGGAACAGGGGGCGTTATGGAGACCCAGTATTTC. The variable domain in full, completed from reference TRBV29-1 and TRBJ2-5, reads SAVISQKPSRDICQRGTSLTIQCQVDSQVTMMFWYRQQPGQSLTLIATANQGSEATYESGFVIDKFPISRPNLTFSTLTVSNMSPEDSSIYLCSGTGGVMETQYFGPGTRLLVL.

Note on this clonotype: The CDR3 does not end in the conserved phenylalanine or tryptophan, so this is likely a read error. The DNA is left out, because the CDR3 cannot be placed on it with certainty; the CDR3 is given as TCRdb lists it. The genes are TRBV6-5 and TRBJ2-1; the DNA was not compared with TRBD2, the D call given in the table. Germline CDR1 and CDR2: MNHEY and SVGAGI. 17 amino acids form the CDR3, both terminal residues included. The CDR3 sequence is CASSYSIWGLTDNERFS.

Details on this clonotype: At one boundary the junction diverges from the germline segment, which might be a read error. The chain links TRBV6-2 or TRBV6-3 to TRBJ2-7; D tentatively reads TRBD1 or TRBD2 (6 bases each). The CDR3 consists of 14 residues. Germline V gives CDR1 MNHEY, CDR2 SVGEGT. The CDR3 loop reads CASKITGAPMERYF. Written as DNA, the CDR3 is TGTGCCAGCAAGATAACGGGGGCCCCTATGGAGCGGTACTTC.

About this clonotype itself: An end of the junction differs from the germline gene, which may be a read error. The chain has TRBV14 and TRBJ2-1, with a weak D call TRBD1 (5 bases). Germline-derived CDR1 and CDR2 are SGHDN and FVKESK. The CDR3 has 14 residues. The CDR3 sequence: CSSSAHPQGAVRFF. For the CDR3, the DNA is TGTTCCAGCAGCGCGCATCCCCAGGGTGCTGTGCGGTTCTTC.

Points on this clonotype: Being one base from a much bigger clone, this may be a read error. V usage is TRBV7-9 and J usage is TRBJ2-3; TRBD2 matches at 7 bases. CDR3 length: 15 residues. Germline loops: CDR1 SEHNR, CDR2 FQNEAQ (reference sequence). V gave up 1 base and J gave up 5 bases; unmatched junction bases: 6. In DNA form, the CDR3 reads TGTGCCAGCAGCTTAGTGGGAGGGCCGGGAGATACGCAGTATTTT. Its protein product is CASSLVGGPGDTQYF.

As concerns this clonotype: Germline and junction disagree at one end, which may indicate a read error. The chain recombines TRBV11-2 with TRBJ2-5; 8 bases fit TRBD2. The CDR3 sequence is 15 residues long. Germline V gene sequence: CDR1 SGHAT, CDR2 FQNNGV. CDR3 loop: CASSLALAELETQYF. The CDR3 coding sequence is TGTGCAAGTAGCTTAGCACTAGCGGAATTAGAGACCCAGTATTTC.

Comments on this clonotype: The missing conserved phenylalanine or tryptophan at the end of this CDR3 makes a read error likely. No DNA is shown, since the ends of the CDR3 on it are uncertain; the CDR3 is the one TCRdb lists. V gene TRBV12-3 or TRBV12-4 combines with J gene TRBJ2-2; whether TRBD2, the table's D call, matches the DNA was not checked. Inclusive of both ends, the CDR3 amounts to 15 amino acids. CDR3 residues: CASSFGLAGTGELFS.

Worth noting for this clonotype: The germline gene is not matched at one end of the junction; a read error may be the cause. The rearrangement joins TRBV6-1 to TRBJ2-2; TRBD2 might be the D (5 bases). Germline V gene sequence: CDR1 MNHNS, CDR2 SASEGT. This CDR3 has 13 residues. Written as DNA, the CDR3 is TGTGCTAGCAGAGCCCCATGGACCGGGGATTTGTTTTTT. Protein product: CASRAPWTGDLFF.

Details on this clonotype: One base away lies a much larger clone, so this may be a sequencing read error. V usage is TRBV6-1 and J usage is TRBJ1-6; no clear D. Looked up from germline, CDR1 is MNHNS and CDR2 is SASEGT. This CDR3 spans 13 amino acids. The CDR3 region is CASRGYDNSPPHF. DNA for the CDR3: TGTGCCAGCAGAGGGTACGATAATTCACCCCCCCACTTT.

Remarks on this clonotype: No conserved phenylalanine or tryptophan ends this CDR3, so it is likely a read error. J is TRBJ2-1 and V is TRBV5-4; D is undetermined. Germline V gene data show CDR1 as SGHNT and CDR2 as YYREEE (reference sequence). This CDR3 spans 17 amino acids. CDR3 in amino acids: CARSLDQATQYYNEQFL. In nucleotides, the CDR3 is TGTGCCAGGAGCTTGGATCAGGCGACCCAGTACTACAATGAGCAGTTCCTC.

Points on this clonotype: The junction departs from the called germline gene at one end, perhaps through a read error. V is TRBV11-1 and J is TRBJ2-3; the match to TRBD2 covers 15 bases. The CDR3 runs 18 residues. Looked up from germline, CDR1 is SGHAT and CDR2 is FQDESV (reference sequence). Here the CDR3 DNA reads TGCGCCATCAGCTCCGGACTAGCGGGAGGGCCAGTGGCGGATACGCAGTATTTT. It is translated as CAISSGLAGGPVADTQYF.

As concerns this clonotype: One junction end disagrees with the germline gene, perhaps due to a read error. V gene TRBV11-2 combines with J gene TRBJ1-2; D is unclear. In germline, CDR1 is SGHAT, CDR2 FQNNGV. The CDR3 runs to 13 residues. CDR3 sequence (DNA): TGTGCCAGCAGCCAGACGGCTAACTATTGCTACACCTTC. Residues: CASSQTANYCYTF. Using reference TRBV11-2 and TRBJ1-2 for the parts outside the CDR3, the full variable domain is EAGVAQSPRYKIIEKRQSVAFWCNPISGHATLYWYQQILGQGPKLLIQFQNNGVVDDSQLPKDRFSAERLKGVDSTLKIQPAKLEDSAVYLCASSQTANYCYTFGSGTRLTVV.

About this clonotype: Because it lacks the conserved phenylalanine or tryptophan at the end, this CDR3 is likely a read error. The chain employs TRBV20-1 and TRBJ2-1; TRBD2 matches 7 bases. The germline V gene encodes CDR1 DFQATT and CDR2 SNEGSKA (reference sequence). Trimming took 8 bases from V and 6 from J; bases not matched to a gene: 13. This CDR3 is built from 14 residues. The CDR3, as DNA: TGCAGTACTGCGAGCGGGACTCGAAGCAATGAGCAGTTCTTA. This encodes CSTASGTRSNEQFL.

In the case of this clonotype: A read error may account for a junction end that differs from germline. V gene TRBV11-2 combines with J gene TRBJ2-6; the D call may be TRBD1 or TRBD2 (5 bases each). CDR3 size: 14 residues. Germline CDR1 is SGHAT and CDR2 is FQNNGV. The CDR3 is CASSKGSGANVLGF. The CDR3 DNA is TGTGCCAGCAGTAAGGGATCCGGGGCCAACGTCCTGGGTTTC.

This clonotype came up a few times. This sequence joins TRBV12-3 or TRBV12-4 and TRBJ2-7; the D gene is possibly TRBD2 (6 bases). Trimming removed 6 bases at V and 4 bases at J, with 22 bases between. CDR3 length: 16 amino acids. This CDR3 reads CASSPRGTDWNYEQYF. DNA of the CDR3: TGTGCCAGCAGCCCTCGCGGGACCGACTGGAATTACGAGCAGTACTTC.

Regarding this clonotype: This CDR3 fails to terminate in the conserved phenylalanine or tryptophan, so it likely reflects a read error. The CDR3 spells CASSSPLRVSHEQYI. CDR3 nucleotide sequence: TGTGCCAGCAGTTCGCCCCTTCGCGTGTCCCACGAGCAGTACATC. The V call is TRBV12-3 or TRBV12-4, the J call TRBJ2-7; D unclear. This CDR3 spans 15 amino acids. Trimming removed 4 bases from V and 5 bases from J, with 18 bases in between.

Many counts were recorded for this clonotype. The CDR3 region has the DNA TGTGCCAGCAGCTCCGGACAGGTTCTGGAGACCCAGTACTTC. Its translation is CASSSGQVLETQYF. The chain employs TRBV11-2 and TRBJ2-5; 7 nucleotides line up with TRBD1. With V trimmed by 4 bases and J by 5 bases, 7 bases remained unmatched. The germline CDR1 and CDR2 sequences are SGHAT and FQNNGV. The CDR3 spans 14 residues.